This is a list of T cell receptor beta chains from one sample in a study of cytomegalovirus exposure and HLA in healthy donors. The protocol was immunoSEQ multiplex PCR, while the TCRdb copy is restricted to in-frame clones and leaves out a portion. The sample lists 120,000 or so clones, approximately 80% occurring once. What was sequenced was PBMCs. These receptors were collected from a woman in her forties in good health and CMV-seronegative. CDR3s leave out the opening cysteine and the closing phenylalanine or tryptophan.

TRBV5-1,ASSFSSGGAAGELF
TRBV27,ASSLRQINTEAF
TRBV5-1,ASSSGQPNTEAF
TRBV5-6,ASSLGLSGKPNTDTQY
TRBV6-5,ASRSRTAKWYGYT
TRBV29-1,SAGDTLIVYEQY
TRBV30,AWSTNTGNTIY
TRBV5-1,ASSPTTDRGGGIQY
TRBV29-1,SVAPSGTQY
TRBV19,ASSEPQGLAGAGELF
TRBV7-9,ASSRKAGGSETQY
TRBV13,ASSSRWRWNTGELF
TRBV28,ASSSPTGGNEKLF
TRBV5-1,ASSFQGENYGYT
TRBV19,ASSILDSEPQH
TRBV5-1,ASSYGLAGGAADTQY
TRBV19,ASSSYPNEQF
TRBV5-1,ASSLERGSLVGELF
TRBV5-1,ASRLGTVGLGTEAF
TRBV15,ATSRVRRETSTDTQY
TRBV27,ASSPRQRIYNEQF
TRBV19,ASSPLGAGQGDTQY
TRBV11-3,ASSAGTGSVNEQF